The next 19 T cell receptor beta chains were all read from a single sample in a study of blood T cell repertoires in COVID-19. Assay: immunoSEQ multiplex PCR; the TCRdb copy retains only in-frame clones and omits some. The sample lists about 320,000 clones; about nine tenths were seen once. The sample taken for sequencing was PBMCs or T cells enriched from blood (not recorded which). All receptors derive from a man aged 55 to 70 who had recovered from COVID-19.

J is TRBJ2-3 and V is TRBV5-6; 8 positions agree with TRBD2. After removal of 4 bases from V and 3 bases from J, the junction contained 7 bases not matched to a gene. Germline V gene lookup returns CDR1 SGHDT and CDR2 YYEEEE. This CDR3 comprises 15 residues. The CDR3 region is CASSVVAGGTDTQYF. CDR3 bases: TGTGCCAGCAGCGTGGTGGCGGGAGGAACAGATACGCAGTATTTT. Together with reference TRBV5-6 and TRBJ2-3, the CDR3 gives the full variable domain: DAGVTQSPTHLIKTRGQQVTLRCSPKSGHDTVSWYQQALGQGPQFIFQYYEEEERQRGNFPDRFSGHQFPNYSSELNVNALLLGDSALYLCASSVVAGGTDTQYFGPGTRLTVL.

The chain combines TRBV7-2 with TRBJ2-7; TRBD2 aligns across 10 bases. Per the germline V gene, CDR1 is SGHTA and CDR2 is FQGNSA. The ends lost 2 bases at V and 2 bases at J; junction bases unmatched: 9. The CDR3 consists of 17 residues. The CDR3 sequence is CASSLRTSGAPTYEQYF. In nucleotides, the CDR3 is TGTGCCAGCAGCTTACGGACTAGCGGAGCCCCTACCTACGAGCAGTACTTC.

V usage is TRBV5-1 and J usage is TRBJ2-3, with 10 bases matching TRBD1. V lost 5 bases to trimming and J lost 5 bases; unmatched junction nucleotides: 5. CDR1 and CDR2 from the germline V gene are SGHRS and YFSETQ. The CDR3 is made up of 14 amino acids. The CDR3 nucleotides are TGCGCCAGCAGATCGACAGGGGGCGAAGATACGCAGTATTTT. Residues: CASRSTGGEDTQYF. Complete variable domain (other parts from reference TRBV5-1 and TRBJ2-3): KAGVTQTPRYLIKTRGQQVTLSCSPISGHRSVSWYQQTPGQGLQFLFEYFSETQRNKGNFPGRFSGRQFSNSRSEMNVSTLELGDSALYLCASRSTGGEDTQYFGPGTRLTVL.

The rearrangement joins TRBV12-3 or TRBV12-4 to TRBJ2-2, with D perhaps TRBD2 (5 bases). The CDR3 is 13 residues long. Trimming pared 7 bases from V and 7 bases from J, leaving 13 bases between. The CDR3 region is CASILPGNGELFF. The CDR3 DNA reads TGTGCCAGCATCCTTCCCGGGAACGGGGAGCTGTTTTTT.

The chain recombines TRBV5-1 with TRBJ1-1, with D unresolved. Per germline, CDR1 SGHRS and CDR2 YFSETQ. There are 13 residues in the CDR3. V shed 4 bases and J shed 5 bases, with 12 bases lying between them. DNA of the CDR3: TGCGCCAGCAGCCGCCCCGGCGGGACTGAAGCTTTCTTT. It codes for CASSRPGGTEAFF.

The chain joins TRBV4-1 to TRBJ1-2, with 10 bases identical to TRBD1. There are 14 residues in the CDR3. From germline, CDR1 is MGHRA and CDR2 YSYEKL. V was clipped by 4 bases and J by 5 bases; unmatched bases: 4. The CDR3 sequence is CASSRDRGSYGYTF. CDR3 nucleotides: TGCGCCAGCAGCCGGGACAGGGGTAGTTATGGCTACACCTTC.

The chain joins TRBV12-3 or TRBV12-4 to TRBJ1-1; D not certain. There are 13 residues in the CDR3. Between the trimmed V and J ends, which lost 7 bases and 3 bases, there was a span of 12 bases. The CDR3 nucleotides are TGTGCCAGCAAGCCTCGGAGGGACACTGAAGCTTTCTTT. This sequence encodes CASKPRRDTEAFF.

This clone came up once. The CDR3 bases are TGTGCCAGCAGACCAGCGGGACATTCTTCCTACGAGCAGTACTTC. It translates to CASRPAGHSSYEQYF. The J gene is TRBJ2-7, the V gene TRBV6-5, with D possibly TRBD2 on 7 matching bases. The germline gives CDR1 MNHEY, CDR2 SVGAGI. Trimming pared 6 bases from V and 1 base from J, leaving 16 bases between. The CDR3 contains 15 residues.

The chain combines TRBV28 with TRBJ1-2; the match to TRBD1 covers 7 bases. V lost 6 bases to trimming and J lost 4 bases; unmatched junction nucleotides: 5. The germline V gene encodes CDR1 MDHEN and CDR2 SYDVKM. The CDR3 runs to 13 residues. The CDR3 nucleotides are TGTGCCAGCAGGCCCGGGACAGTCTATGGCTACACCTTC. It is translated as CASRPGTVYGYTF.

The chain is built from TRBV19 and TRBJ1-2; 10 bases line up with TRBD1. Germline V gives CDR1 LNHDA, CDR2 SQIVND (reference sequence). Trimming took 9 bases from V and 4 from J; bases not matched to a gene: 20. The CDR3 runs 18 residues. CDR3 sequence (DNA): TGTGCCAGCACCCCATTATCGACAGGGGGCTCGCCTAGCTATGGCTACACCTTC. It encodes CASTPLSTGGSPSYGYTF.

The rearrangement joins TRBV5-4 to TRBJ1-2; D is perhaps TRBD1 (6 bases). Trimming pared 0 bases from V and 5 bases from J, leaving 14 bases between. CDR1 is SGHNT and CDR2 is YYREEE in the germline V gene (reference sequence). The CDR3 is 15 residues long. The CDR3 bases are TGTGCCAGCAGCTTGGATTCGGACAGTTTATATGGCTACACCTTC. Protein sequence: CASSLDSDSLYGYTF. The full variable domain, its missing parts supplied by reference TRBV5-4 and TRBJ1-2, is ETGVTQSPTHLIKTRGQQVTLRCSSQSGHNTVSWYQQALGQGPQFIFQYYREEENGRGNFPPRFSGLQFPNYSSELNVNALELDDSALYLCASSLDSDSLYGYTFGSGTRLTVV.

The rearrangement joins TRBV5-1 to TRBJ2-1, with 10 bases fitting TRBD1. Germline V gene data show CDR1 as SGHRS and CDR2 as YFSETQ. The CDR3 spans 15 residues. V trimming: 0 bases; J trimming: 9 bases; junction bases outside the gene matches: 6. The CDR3 bases are TGCGCCAGCAGCTTGGAGACAGGGGGCTCAGTTGAGCAGTTCTTC. Its protein product is CASSLETGGSVEQFF.

This chain connects TRBV2 to TRBJ2-5; D possibly corresponds to TRBD2 (5 bases). The germline CDR1 and CDR2 sequences are SNHLY and FYNNEI. The CDR3 is made up of 15 amino acids. Trimming pared 6 bases from V and 6 bases from J, leaving 20 bases between. In DNA, the CDR3 is TGTGCCAGCAGCCAAGAGCGGAGCAGTGGGAAGACCCAGTACTTC. It encodes CASSQERSSGKTQYF.

V and J are TRBV5-1 and TRBJ1-1, with TRBD1 matching 9 bases. Germline V lookup: CDR1 SGHRS, CDR2 YFSETQ. The ends lost 4 bases at V and 2 bases at J; junction bases unmatched: 9. The CDR3 extends over 16 amino acids. Here the CDR3 reads CASSEDRGVINTEAFF. The CDR3 nucleotides read TGCGCCAGCAGCGAGGACAGGGGAGTCATTAACACTGAAGCTTTCTTT.

The chain recombines TRBV7-2 with TRBJ2-7; TRBD2 might be the D (5 bases). This CDR3 has 15 amino acids. Deletions cut 1 base from V and 4 bases from J, with 14 bases between. Germline V gene sequence: CDR1 SGHTA, CDR2 FQGNSA. Written as DNA, the CDR3 is TGTGCCAGCAGCTTAGGGAGCGGAGAGGCGTACGAGCAGTACTTC. This sequence encodes CASSLGSGEAYEQYF.

Concerning this clone: The sample contains more than one DNA sequence encoding this CDR3. The rearrangement links TRBV5-1 to TRBJ2-1; 11 positions match TRBD2. V was clipped by 0 bases and J by 3 bases; unmatched bases: 2. CDR1 and CDR2 from the germline V gene are SGHRS and YFSETQ. The CDR3 loop spans 16 amino acids. The CDR3 protein is CASSLVGTSGYNEQFF. The CDR3 region has the DNA TGCGCCAGCAGCTTGGTGGGGACTAGCGGCTACAATGAGCAGTTCTTC.

The chain combines TRBV5-4 with TRBJ2-3; D ambiguous. CDR3 length: 14 residues. Germline loops: CDR1 SGHNT, CDR2 YYREEE (reference sequence). Trimming shortened V by 0 bases and J by 5 bases, and 10 bases separated the two germline ends. The CDR3 DNA sequence: TGTGCCAGCAGCTTGGAGCCTGTGATAGATACGCAGTATTTT. This codes for CASSLEPVIDTQYF.

This rearrangement joins TRBV6-6 to TRBJ1-6; TRBD1 matches at 7 bases. This CDR3 has 14 residues. V shed 2 bases, J shed 7 bases, and the junction held 2 bases outside the gene matches. Per the germline V gene, CDR1 is MNHNY and CDR2 is SVGAGI (reference sequence). The CDR3 spells CASSYGTDNSPLHF. The DNA of the CDR3 is TGTGCCAGCAGTTACGGGACAGACAATTCACCCCTCCACTTT.

The rearrangement joins TRBV9 to TRBJ1-4; TRBD1 aligns across 9 bases. V lost 5 bases and J lost 10; bases outside the gene matches: 9. This CDR3 is built from 14 residues. The germline V gene encodes CDR1 SGDLS and CDR2 YYNGEE. CDR3 sequence reads: CASSPGQGGGKLFF. Here the CDR3 DNA reads TGTGCCAGCAGTCCGGGACAGGGCGGGGGAAAACTGTTTTTT.